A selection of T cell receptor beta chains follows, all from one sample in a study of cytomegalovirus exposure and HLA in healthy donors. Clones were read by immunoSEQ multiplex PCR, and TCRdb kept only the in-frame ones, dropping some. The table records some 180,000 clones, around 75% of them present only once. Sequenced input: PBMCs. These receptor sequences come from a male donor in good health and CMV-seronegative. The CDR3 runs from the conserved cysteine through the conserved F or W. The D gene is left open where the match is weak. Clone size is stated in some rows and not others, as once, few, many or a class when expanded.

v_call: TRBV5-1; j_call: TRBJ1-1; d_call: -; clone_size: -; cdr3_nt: TGCGCCAGCAGCTTGACAGGGATATTGAACACTGAAGCTTTCTTT; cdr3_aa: CASSLTGILNTEAFF
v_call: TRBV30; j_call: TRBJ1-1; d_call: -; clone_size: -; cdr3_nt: TGTGCCTGGAGTGTATTGGGGGCGGGTACTGAAGCTTTCTTT; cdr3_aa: CAWSVLGAGTEAFF
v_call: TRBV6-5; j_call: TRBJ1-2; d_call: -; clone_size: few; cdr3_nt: TGTGCCAGCAGTTACCCGGGTGGCTACACCTTC; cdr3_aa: CASSYPGGYTF
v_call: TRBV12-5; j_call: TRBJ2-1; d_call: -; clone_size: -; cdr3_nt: TGTGCTAGTGCCCGGCAGGGAAATGAGCAGTTCTTC; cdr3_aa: CASARQGNEQFF
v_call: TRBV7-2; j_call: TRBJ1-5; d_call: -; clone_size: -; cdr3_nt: TGTGCCAGCAGCTTAGGTGGGGCCGGGCAGCCCCAGCATTTT; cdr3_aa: CASSLGGAGQPQHF
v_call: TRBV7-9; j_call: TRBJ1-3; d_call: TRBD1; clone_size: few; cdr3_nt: TGTGCCAGCAGCTTAGGGGAAGGGGACAGCTCTGGAAACACCATATATTTT; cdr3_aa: CASSLGEGDSSGNTIYF
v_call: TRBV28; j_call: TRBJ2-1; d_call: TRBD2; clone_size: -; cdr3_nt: TGTGCCAGCAGTTTCCCCGGGAGGGTATTTGAGCAGTTCTTC; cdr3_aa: CASSFPGRVFEQFF
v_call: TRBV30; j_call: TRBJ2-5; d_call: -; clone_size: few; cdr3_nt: TGTGCCTGGAGTGTATTCGGCGGGACCCTAAGGGAGCAGTACTTC; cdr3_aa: CAWSVFGGTLREQYF
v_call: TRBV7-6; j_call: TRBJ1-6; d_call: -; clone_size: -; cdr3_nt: TGTGCCAGCAGCCCAGTAGCCAGCAATTCACCCCTCCACTTT; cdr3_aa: CASSPVASNSPLHF
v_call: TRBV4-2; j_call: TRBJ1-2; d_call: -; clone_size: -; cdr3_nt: TGTGCCAGCAGCCAAGAACGGGTGATGAGCTATGGCTACACCTTC; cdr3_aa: CASSQERVMSYGYTF
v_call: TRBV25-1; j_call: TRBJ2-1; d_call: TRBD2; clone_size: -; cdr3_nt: TGTGCCAGCAGTGAACTACTAGCGGGGGCCCCTTTTTACAATGAGCAGTTCTTC; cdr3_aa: CASSELLAGAPFYNEQFF
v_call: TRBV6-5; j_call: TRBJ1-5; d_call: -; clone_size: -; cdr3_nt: TGTGCCAGCAGTGAGGGTAGCAATCAGCCCCAGCATTTT; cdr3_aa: CASSEGSNQPQHF
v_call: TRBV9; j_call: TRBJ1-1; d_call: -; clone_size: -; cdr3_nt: TGTGCCAGCAGCGTAAGGGCGGGATGGAACACTGAAGCTTTCTTT; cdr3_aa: CASSVRAGWNTEAFF
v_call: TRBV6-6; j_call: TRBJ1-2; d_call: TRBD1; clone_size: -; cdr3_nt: TGTGCCAGCAGAATATCGCTACAGGGGAGCTATGGCTACACCTTC; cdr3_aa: CASRISLQGSYGYTF
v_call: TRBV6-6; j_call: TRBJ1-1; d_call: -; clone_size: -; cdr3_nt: TGTGCCAGCCCTATGAACACTGAAGCTTTCTTT; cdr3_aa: CASPMNTEAFF
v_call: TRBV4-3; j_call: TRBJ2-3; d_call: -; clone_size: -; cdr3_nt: TGCGCCAGCAGCCGAACGGTAGCGGATCGCACAGATACGCAGTATTTT; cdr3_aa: CASSRTVADRTDTQYF
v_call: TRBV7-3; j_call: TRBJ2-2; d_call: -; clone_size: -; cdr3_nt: TGTGCCAGCAGCTTAACCCAGAACACCGGGGAGCTGTTTTTT; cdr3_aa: CASSLTQNTGELFF
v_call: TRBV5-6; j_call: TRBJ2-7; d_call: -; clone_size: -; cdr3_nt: TGTGCCAGCAGCTTACAAGGGAGGCAGTACTTC; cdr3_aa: CASSLQGRQYF
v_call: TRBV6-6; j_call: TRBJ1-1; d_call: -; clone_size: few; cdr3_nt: TGTGCCAGCAGTTACGGGGGGGCGGGCACTGAAGCTTTCTTT; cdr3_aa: CASSYGGAGTEAFF
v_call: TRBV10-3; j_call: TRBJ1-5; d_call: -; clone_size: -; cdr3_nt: TGTGCCATCAGTGAGGGTGACAGGAGCAATCAGCCCCAGCATTTT; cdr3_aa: CAISEGDRSNQPQHF
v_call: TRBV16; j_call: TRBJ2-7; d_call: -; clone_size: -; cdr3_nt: TGTGCCAGCACGTTCAGGACAGACGACGAGCAGTACTTC; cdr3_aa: CASTFRTDDEQYF
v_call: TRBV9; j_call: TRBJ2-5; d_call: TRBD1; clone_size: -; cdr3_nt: TGTGCCAGCAGCGTAGGGACAGGGGGAGGGGAGACCCAGTACTTC; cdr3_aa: CASSVGTGGGETQYF
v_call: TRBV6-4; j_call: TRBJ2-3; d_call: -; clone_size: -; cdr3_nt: TGTGCCAGCAGTGATCTGATGACAGGCAGCACAGATACGCAGTATTTT; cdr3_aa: CASSDLMTGSTDTQYF
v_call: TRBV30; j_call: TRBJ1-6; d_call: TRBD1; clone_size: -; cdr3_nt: TGTGCCTGGAGTCCCCGGGACAGGGATTCACCCCTCCACTTT; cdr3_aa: CAWSPRDRDSPLHF
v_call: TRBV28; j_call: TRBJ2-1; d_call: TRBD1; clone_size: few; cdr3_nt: TGTGCCAGCAGTGCCGGGACAGGGGGCGATGAGCAGTTCTTC; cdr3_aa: CASSAGTGGDEQFF
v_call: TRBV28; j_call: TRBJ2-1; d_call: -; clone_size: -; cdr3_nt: TGTGCCAGCAGTGACCATCCTTCAACCGGGAATGAGCAGTTCTTC; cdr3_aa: CASSDHPSTGNEQFF
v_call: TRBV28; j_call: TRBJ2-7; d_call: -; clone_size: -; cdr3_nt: TGTGCCAGCACCCCTGGGGGCGGCTCCTACGAGCAGTACTTC; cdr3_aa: CASTPGGGSYEQYF
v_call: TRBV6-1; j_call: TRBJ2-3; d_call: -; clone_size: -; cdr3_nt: TGTGCCAGCAGTGAAGCCGCAGGGGTCTATGGCACAGATACGCAGTATTTT; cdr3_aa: CASSEAAGVYGTDTQYF
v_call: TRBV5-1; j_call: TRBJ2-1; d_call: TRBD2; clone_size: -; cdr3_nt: TGCGCCAGCAGCTCAGGGAGGGACAATGAGCAGTTCTTC; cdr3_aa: CASSSGRDNEQFF
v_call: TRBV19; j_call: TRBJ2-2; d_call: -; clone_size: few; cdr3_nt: TGTGCCAGTATGAGGACTCTAAACACCGGGGAGCTGTTTTTT; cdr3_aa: CASMRTLNTGELFF
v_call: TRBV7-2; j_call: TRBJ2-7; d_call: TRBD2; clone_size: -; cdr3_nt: TGTGCCAGCAGGCAGGCTAGCGGGAGCAACTACGAGCAGTACTTC; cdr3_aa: CASRQASGSNYEQYF
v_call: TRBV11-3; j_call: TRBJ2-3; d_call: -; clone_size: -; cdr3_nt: TGTGCCAGCAGCCCTGGGGGGATAGATACGCAGTATTTT; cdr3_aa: CASSPGGIDTQYF
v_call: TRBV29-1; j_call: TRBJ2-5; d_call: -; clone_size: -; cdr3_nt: TGCAGCGTTGAATTCACTCATGGGACCCAGTACTTC; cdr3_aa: CSVEFTHGTQYF
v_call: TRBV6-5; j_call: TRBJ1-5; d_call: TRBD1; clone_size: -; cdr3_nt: TGTGCCAGCAGTGGCTCCGGGACAGGGTGGGCCCAGCATTTT; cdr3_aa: CASSGSGTGWAQHF
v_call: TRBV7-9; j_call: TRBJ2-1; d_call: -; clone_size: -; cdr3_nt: TGTGCCAGCAGCTTAGTCCTCAGGACTCGTACTGAGCAGTTCTTC; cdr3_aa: CASSLVLRTRTEQFF
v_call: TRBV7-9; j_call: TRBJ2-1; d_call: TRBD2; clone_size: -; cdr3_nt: TGTGCCAGCAGCACACTAGCGGTATCCTACAATGAGCAGTTCTTC; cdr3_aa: CASSTLAVSYNEQFF
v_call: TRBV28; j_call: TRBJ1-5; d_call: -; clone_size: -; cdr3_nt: TGTGCCAGCAGCGAACAGGGACAGCCCCAGCATTTT; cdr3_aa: CASSEQGQPQHF
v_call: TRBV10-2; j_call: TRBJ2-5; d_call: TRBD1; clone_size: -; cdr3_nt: TGCGCCAGCAGTGGGGCCAGGGGGGAGACCCAGTACTTC; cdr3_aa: CASSGARGETQYF
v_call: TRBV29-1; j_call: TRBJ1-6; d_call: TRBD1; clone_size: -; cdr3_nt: TGCAGCGTCGGACAGGGGCGAAATTCACCCCTCCACTTT; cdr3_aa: CSVGQGRNSPLHF
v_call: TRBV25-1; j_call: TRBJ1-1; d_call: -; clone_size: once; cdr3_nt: TGTGCCAGCAGTATGAGTCTGAACACTGAAGCTTTCTTT; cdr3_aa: CASSMSLNTEAFF
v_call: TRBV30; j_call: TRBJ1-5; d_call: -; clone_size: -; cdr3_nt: TGTGCCTGGAGCAGGGACTTCAATCAGCCCCAGCATTTT; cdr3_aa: CAWSRDFNQPQHF
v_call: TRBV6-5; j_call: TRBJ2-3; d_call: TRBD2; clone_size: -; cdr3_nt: TGTGCCAGCACAAAGGGACTAGCGGGGTGGAATACGCAGTATTTT; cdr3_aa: CASTKGLAGWNTQYF
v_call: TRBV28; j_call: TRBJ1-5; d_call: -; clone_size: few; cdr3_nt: TGTGCCAGCAGTTTTAGAGGCAACAATCAGCCCCAGCATTTT; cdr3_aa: CASSFRGNNQPQHF